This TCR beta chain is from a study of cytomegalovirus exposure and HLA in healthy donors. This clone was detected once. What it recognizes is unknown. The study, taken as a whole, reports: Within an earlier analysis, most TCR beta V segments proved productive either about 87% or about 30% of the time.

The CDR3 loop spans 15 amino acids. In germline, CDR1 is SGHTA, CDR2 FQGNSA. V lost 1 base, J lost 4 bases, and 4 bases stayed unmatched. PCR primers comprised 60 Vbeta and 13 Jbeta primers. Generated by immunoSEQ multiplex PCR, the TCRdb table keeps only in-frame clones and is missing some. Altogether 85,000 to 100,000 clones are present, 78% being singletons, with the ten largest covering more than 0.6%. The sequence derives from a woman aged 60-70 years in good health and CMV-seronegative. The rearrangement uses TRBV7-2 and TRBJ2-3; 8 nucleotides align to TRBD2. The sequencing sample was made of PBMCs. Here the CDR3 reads CASSLVAGTADTQYF. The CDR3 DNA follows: TGTGCCAGCAGCTTAGTAGCGGGGACGGCAGATACGCAGTATTTT.